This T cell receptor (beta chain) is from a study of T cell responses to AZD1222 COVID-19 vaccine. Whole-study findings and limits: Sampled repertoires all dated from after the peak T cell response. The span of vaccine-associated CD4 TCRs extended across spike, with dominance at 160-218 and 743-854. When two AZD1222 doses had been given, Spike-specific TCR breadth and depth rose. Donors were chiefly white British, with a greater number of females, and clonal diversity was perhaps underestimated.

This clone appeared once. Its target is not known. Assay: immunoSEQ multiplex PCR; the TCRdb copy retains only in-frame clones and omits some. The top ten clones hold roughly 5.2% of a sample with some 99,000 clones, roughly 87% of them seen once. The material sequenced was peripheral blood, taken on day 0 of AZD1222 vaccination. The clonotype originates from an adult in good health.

This CDR3 reads CASTNRLAGGPKGETQYF. CDR3 in DNA: TGTGCCAGCACAAACCGTCTAGCGGGGGGGCCTAAGGGAGAGACCCAGTACTTC. The V call is TRBV2, the J call TRBJ2-5; TRBD2 matches 12 bases. Losses at the gene ends were 7 bases for V and 4 bases for J; bases not matched to a gene: 16. Germline values: CDR1 SNHLY, CDR2 FYNNEI. This CDR3 comprises 18 residues.